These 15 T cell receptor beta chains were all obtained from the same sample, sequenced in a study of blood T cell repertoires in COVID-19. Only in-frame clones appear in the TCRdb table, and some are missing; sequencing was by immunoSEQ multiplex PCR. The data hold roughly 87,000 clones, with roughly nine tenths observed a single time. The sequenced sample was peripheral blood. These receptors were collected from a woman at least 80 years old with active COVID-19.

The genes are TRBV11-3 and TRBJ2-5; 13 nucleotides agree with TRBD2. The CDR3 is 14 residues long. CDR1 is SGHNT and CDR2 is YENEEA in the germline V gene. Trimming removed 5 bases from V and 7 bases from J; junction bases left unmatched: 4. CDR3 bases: TGTGCCAGCAGCCCAACTAGCGGGGGGGGGACCCAGTACTTC. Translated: CASSPTSGGGTQYF.

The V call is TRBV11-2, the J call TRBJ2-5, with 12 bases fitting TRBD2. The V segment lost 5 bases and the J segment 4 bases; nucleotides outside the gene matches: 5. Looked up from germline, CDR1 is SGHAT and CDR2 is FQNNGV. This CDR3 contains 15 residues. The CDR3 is CASSNQGLAGETQYF. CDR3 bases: TGTGCCAGCAGCAACCAGGGACTAGCGGGAGAGACCCAGTACTTC.

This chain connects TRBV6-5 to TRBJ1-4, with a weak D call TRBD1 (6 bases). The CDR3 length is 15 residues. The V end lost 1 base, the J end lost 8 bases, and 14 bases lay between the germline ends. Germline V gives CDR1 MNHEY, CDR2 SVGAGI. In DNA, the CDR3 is TGTGCCAGCAGTTACTGGGGGGGCGCCGGCGAAAAACTGTTTTTT. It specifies CASSYWGGAGEKLFF.

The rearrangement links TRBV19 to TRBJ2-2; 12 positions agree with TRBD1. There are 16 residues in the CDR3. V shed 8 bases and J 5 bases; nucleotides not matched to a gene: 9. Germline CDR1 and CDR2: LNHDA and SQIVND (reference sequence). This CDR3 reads CASPPPGQGATGELFF. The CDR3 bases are TGTGCCAGTCCTCCCCCGGGACAGGGGGCGACCGGGGAGCTGTTTTTT.

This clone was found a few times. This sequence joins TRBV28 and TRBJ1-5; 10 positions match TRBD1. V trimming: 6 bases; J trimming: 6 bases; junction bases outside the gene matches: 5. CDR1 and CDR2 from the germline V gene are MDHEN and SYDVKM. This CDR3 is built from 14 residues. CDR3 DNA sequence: TGTGCCAGCAGGGGGACAGGGGTGGCTCAGCCCCAGCATTTT. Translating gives CASRGTGVAQPQHF.

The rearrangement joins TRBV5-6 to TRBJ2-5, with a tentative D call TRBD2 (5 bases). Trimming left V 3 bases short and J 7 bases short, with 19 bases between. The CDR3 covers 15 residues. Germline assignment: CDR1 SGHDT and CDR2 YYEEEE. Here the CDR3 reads CASSSRTEALGTQYF. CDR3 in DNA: TGTGCCAGCAGCTCCCGGACGGAGGCGTTAGGGACCCAGTACTTC.

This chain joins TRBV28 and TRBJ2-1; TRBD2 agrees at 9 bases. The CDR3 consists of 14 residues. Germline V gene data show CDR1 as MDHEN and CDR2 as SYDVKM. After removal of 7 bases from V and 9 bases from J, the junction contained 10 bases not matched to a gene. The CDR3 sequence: CASIQAGGGGEQFF. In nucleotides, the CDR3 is TGTGCCAGCATACAGGCGGGAGGGGGAGGTGAGCAGTTCTTC.

CDR3 loop: CASNSRTGGLDNEQFF. In nucleotides, the CDR3 is TGTGCCAGCAACTCACGGACAGGCGGTTTGGACAATGAGCAGTTCTTC. The V call is TRBV5-4, the J call TRBJ2-1, with TRBD1 identical over 7 bases. Trimming cost V 6 bases and J 5 bases; bases outside gene matches: 14. Germline V gene sequence: CDR1 SGHNT, CDR2 YYREEE (reference sequence). This CDR3 region has 16 residues.

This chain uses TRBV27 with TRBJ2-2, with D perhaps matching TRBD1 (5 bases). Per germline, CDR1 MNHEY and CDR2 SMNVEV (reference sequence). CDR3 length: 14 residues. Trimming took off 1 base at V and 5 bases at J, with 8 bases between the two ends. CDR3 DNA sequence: TGTGCCAGCAGTTTATGGGGCGGAACCGGGGAGCTGTTTTTT. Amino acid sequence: CASSLWGGTGELFF.

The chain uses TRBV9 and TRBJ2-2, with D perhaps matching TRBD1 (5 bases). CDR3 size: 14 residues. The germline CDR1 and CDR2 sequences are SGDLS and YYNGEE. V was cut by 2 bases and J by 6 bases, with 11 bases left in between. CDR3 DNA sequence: TGTGCCAGCAGCGTCTGGGGCAGGCCCGGGGAGCTGTTTTTT. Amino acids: CASSVWGRPGELFF.

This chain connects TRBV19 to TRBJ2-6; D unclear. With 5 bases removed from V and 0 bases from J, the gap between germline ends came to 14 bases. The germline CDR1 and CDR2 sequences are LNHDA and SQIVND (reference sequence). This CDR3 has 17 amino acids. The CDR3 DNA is TGTGCCAGTAGTCCCATTCAAGGAGTCTCTGGGGCCAACGTCCTGACTTTC. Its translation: CASSPIQGVSGANVLTF.

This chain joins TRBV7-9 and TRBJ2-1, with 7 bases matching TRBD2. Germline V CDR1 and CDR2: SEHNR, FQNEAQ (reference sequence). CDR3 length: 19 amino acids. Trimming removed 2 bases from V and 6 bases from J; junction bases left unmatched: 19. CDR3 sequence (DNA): TGTGCCAGCAGCTTACGAACCGGGACTACCCTTAACCTTGGCAATGAGCAGTTCTTC. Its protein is CASSLRTGTTLNLGNEQFF.

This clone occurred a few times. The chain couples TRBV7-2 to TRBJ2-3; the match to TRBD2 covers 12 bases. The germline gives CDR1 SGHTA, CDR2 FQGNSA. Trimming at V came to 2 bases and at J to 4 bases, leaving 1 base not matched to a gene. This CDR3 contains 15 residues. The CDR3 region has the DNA TGTGCCAGCAGCTTACTAGCGGGAGGGCCAGATACGCAGTATTTT. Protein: CASSLLAGGPDTQYF.

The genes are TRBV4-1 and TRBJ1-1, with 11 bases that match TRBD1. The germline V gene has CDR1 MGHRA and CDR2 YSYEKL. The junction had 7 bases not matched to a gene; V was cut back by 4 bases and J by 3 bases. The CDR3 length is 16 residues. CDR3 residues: CASSPGQGAKYTEAFF. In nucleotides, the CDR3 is TGCGCCAGCAGCCCTGGACAGGGGGCAAAGTACACTGAAGCTTTCTTT.

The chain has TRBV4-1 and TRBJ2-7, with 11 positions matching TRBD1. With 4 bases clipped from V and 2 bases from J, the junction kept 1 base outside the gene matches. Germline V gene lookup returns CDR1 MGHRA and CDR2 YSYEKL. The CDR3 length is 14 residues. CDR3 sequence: CASSPGQGAYEQYF. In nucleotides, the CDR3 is TGCGCCAGCAGCCCGGGACAGGGGGCCTACGAGCAGTACTTC.